This T cell receptor beta chain was sequenced in a study of T cell responses to AZD1222 COVID-19 vaccine. The CDR3 has 16 amino acids. The V gene's germline CDR1 is MNHNS and CDR2 SASEGT. Trimming cost V 0 bases and J 3 bases, with 14 bases left between them. Study outcomes and limitations: The reported proportion of spike-specific TCRs targeting unmutated variant regions was nearly half.

Details on this clone: Its antigen is as yet unknown.

The data were produced by immunoSEQ multiplex PCR, yet TCRdb's version contains in-frame clones alone and is incomplete. The sample holds around 120,000 clones, roughly nine tenths seen once. The V gene is TRBV6-1, the J gene TRBJ1-2; D is perhaps TRBD1 (5 bases). The clonotype originates from an adult in good health. This sample comprised peripheral blood, obtained on day 0 of AZD1222 vaccination. The CDR3 region has the DNA TGTGCCAGCAGTGAAGCAGGGGCGGGGAATTACTATGGCTACACCTTC. Residues: CASSEAGAGNYYGYTF.